The 11 T cell receptor beta chains presented below share a single source sample, sequenced in a study of blood T cell repertoires in COVID-19. The assay was immunoSEQ multiplex PCR, and TCRdb's table has in-frame clones only and misses some. This sample carries 300,000 to 350,000 clones, 80% to 90% of them seen once, and the ten largest clones take roughly a tenth. The material sequenced was peripheral blood. These receptors originate from a man under 40 with COVID-19, enrolled during active disease.

J is TRBJ2-3 and V is TRBV3-1 (or the pseudogene TRBV3-2); 9 bases match TRBD2. The CDR3 extends over 16 amino acids. Germline V gene data show CDR1 as LGHDT and CDR2 as YNNKEL (reference sequence). The trim removed 2 bases at V and 4 bases at J, leaving 7 bases unmatched. For the CDR3, the DNA is TGTGCCAGCAGCCAATTAGGTAGCGGGGGATCAGATACGCAGTATTTT. Translating gives CASSQLGSGGSDTQYF.

The V and J genes are TRBV6-2 or TRBV6-3 and TRBJ1-5; the D gene is possibly TRBD1 (6 bases). The V end was cut by 0 bases, the J end by 3 bases, with 21 bases between. This CDR3 is 19 amino acids long. Germline CDR1 MNHEY, CDR2 SVGEGT. The CDR3 spells CASSYSTSGTKKFNQPQHF. As DNA, the CDR3 is TGTGCCAGCAGTTACTCAACGTCAGGGACAAAAAAATTCAATCAGCCCCAGCATTTT.

The chain recombines TRBV5-4 with TRBJ2-1; 8 bases are a match to TRBD1. CDR1 is SGHNT and CDR2 is YYREEE in the germline V gene (reference sequence). The CDR3 has 15 residues. Unmatched junction bases numbered 7, after V lost 3 bases and J lost 5 bases. Here the CDR3 DNA reads TGTGCCAGCAGCTCTCGGACAGGGAACAACAATGAGCAGTTCTTC. This sequence encodes CASSSRTGNNNEQFF.

This chain links TRBV16 with TRBJ1-5; D call uncertain. The CDR3 length is 17 residues. CDR1 is KGHSY and CDR2 is FQNENV in the germline V gene. V shed 0 bases and J shed 0 bases, with 12 bases lying between them. CDR3 loop: CASSQSGAVYSNQPQHF. The DNA for the CDR3 is TGTGCCAGCAGCCAATCGGGCGCAGTTTATAGCAATCAGCCCCAGCATTTT.

The chain uses TRBV28 and TRBJ1-2; tentatively, D is TRBD1 (6 bases). V lost 2 bases and J lost 4, with 8 bases in between. CDR1 MDHEN and CDR2 SYDVKM come from the germline V gene. The CDR3 is 13 amino acids. The DNA for the CDR3 is TGTGCCAGCAGTTTAAGGGGGGGCTATGGCTACACCTTC. Its protein product is CASSLRGGYGYTF.

The chain uses TRBV19 and TRBJ2-1, with no clear D. Germline assignment: CDR1 LNHDA and CDR2 SQIVND (reference sequence). Trimming removed 2 bases at V and 5 bases at J, with 4 bases between. The CDR3 totals 12 residues. This CDR3 is CASSILNNEQFF. DNA of the CDR3: TGTGCCAGTAGTATACTAAACAATGAGCAGTTCTTC. Based on the CDR3 plus reference TRBV19 and TRBJ2-1, the full variable domain is DGGITQSPKYLFRKEGQNVTLSCEQNLNHDAMYWYRQDPGQGLRLIYYSQIVNDFQKGDIAEGYSVSREKKESFPLTVTSAQKNPTAFYLCASSILNNEQFFGPGTRLTVL.

The genes are TRBV7-2 and TRBJ1-1; D unresolved. The CDR3 is 13 amino acids. With 0 bases removed from V and 3 bases from J, the gap between germline ends came to 5 bases. Germline V gene lookup returns CDR1 SGHTA and CDR2 FQGNSA. The CDR3 sequence: CASSLASYTEAFF. CDR3 DNA sequence: TGTGCCAGCAGCTTAGCATCATACACTGAAGCTTTCTTT.

V usage is TRBV29-1 and J usage is TRBJ2-7, with D maybe TRBD1 (5 bases). The germline V gene encodes CDR1 SQVTM and CDR2 ANQGSEA. V lost 2 bases, J lost 7 bases, and 15 bases lay in between. The CDR3 sequence is 13 residues long. The CDR3 spells CSVEMPLRGEQYF. DNA for the CDR3: TGCAGCGTTGAAATGCCGCTTAGGGGAGAGCAGTACTTC.

This clone was seen only a few times. CDR3 DNA sequence: TGTGCCAGCAGTGGGACAGGGCGTCAGCCCCAGCATTTT. This gives the protein CASSGTGRQPQHF. J is TRBJ1-5 and V is TRBV6-2 or TRBV6-3, with TRBD1 matching 9 bases. Germline assignment: CDR1 MNHEY and CDR2 SVGEGT. The ends lost 5 bases at V and 6 bases at J; junction bases unmatched: 2. CDR3 length: 13 residues.

The chain joins TRBV18 to TRBJ2-5; a weak D match, TRBD1 (6 bases). The V end lost 4 bases, the J end lost 5 bases, and 14 bases lay between the germline ends. The CDR3 sequence is 14 residues long. The germline V gene has CDR1 KGHSH and CDR2 LQKENI. The CDR3 region has the DNA TGTGCCAGCTCACTTAACAGGGTGGAGGAGACCCAGTACTTC. Its translation: CASSLNRVEETQYF.

The CDR3 protein is CASSGLAGQAPRQFF. CDR3 nucleotide sequence: TGTGCCAGCAGTGGACTAGCGGGCCAAGCCCCGCGTCAGTTCTTC. The rearrangement uses TRBV2 and TRBJ2-1; 10 bases are shared with TRBD2. Germline V gives CDR1 SNHLY, CDR2 FYNNEI. The CDR3 sequence is 15 residues long. Trimming removed 4 bases from V and 13 bases from J; junction bases left unmatched: 13.